This TCR beta chain was identified during a study of cytomegalovirus exposure and HLA in healthy donors. The primer mix had 60 Vbeta and 13 Jbeta primers. Some clones are missing from TCRdb's copy, which holds only in-frame ones; the method was immunoSEQ multiplex PCR. The sample records 100,000 to 150,000 clones, 81% being singletons. The table lists this clone with a count of one. Germline V gene lookup returns CDR1 KGHSH and CDR2 LQKENI. The CDR3 contains 15 residues. The V gene lost 2 bases and the J gene lost 8 bases, with 15 bases spanning the gap. Sequencing was performed on PBMCs. The rearrangement joins TRBV18 to TRBJ1-4; no clear D. The origin of this receptor is a woman in her 40s in good health and CMV-seronegative. The CDR3, as DNA: TGTGCCAGCTCACCAGAGAAAGGTTTACAGGAAAAACTGTTTTTT. Amino acids: CASSPEKGLQEKLFF.